The source of this T cell receptor (beta chain) is a study of blood T cell repertoires in COVID-19. Whole-study context: Samples taken during acute and convalescent COVID-19 were collected in the United States, Italy and Spain. The analysed material was cDNA or gDNA that came from T cells, B-cell-depleted T cells, or PBMCs.

Per the authors' pipeline: Amplification of reference gene primers was used by the study to estimate nucleated cell counts. Clones were sequenced by immunoSEQ multiplex PCR, and TCRdb holds only the in-frame ones, with some missing. From that table come the V and J calls and clone size; the DNA was used to work out D and trimming. The table lists about 16,000 clones, 82% of them singletons. Germline-derived CDR1 and CDR2 are LGHNA and YSLEER. Trimming at V came to 4 bases and at J to 6 bases, leaving 8 bases not matched to a gene. This CDR3 region has 16 residues. The sequencing input was peripheral blood. The sequence came from a woman in her 70s with active COVID-19. The genes are TRBV4-3 and TRBJ2-7; 14 bases line up with TRBD2. The CDR3 sequence is CASSPSGTSGSSEQYF. CDR3 bases: TGCGCCAGCAGCCCCAGCGGGACTAGCGGGAGTAGCGAGCAGTACTTC.